This TCR beta chain was obtained from a study of radiation and T cells in renal cell carcinoma. CDR1 is MGHRA and CDR2 is YSYEKL in the germline V gene. Deletions cut 0 bases from V and 5 bases from J, with 14 bases between. The CDR3 consists of 15 residues. The method was immunoSEQ multiplex PCR; TCRdb's version includes in-frame clones alone and lacks a portion of them. The sample lists 100,000 to 150,000 clones; around 80% were seen once. Time point given: blood 2 weeks post-SBRT. The treatment here: 15 Gy SBRT to primary tumor, nephrectomy 4 weeks later. The specimen comprised blood, sampled from a patient whose treatment included radiotherapy and nephrectomy. This sequence joins TRBV4-1 and TRBJ2-7; D is tentatively TRBD1 or TRBD2 (5 bases each). The sequence was collected from a man between 50 and 59 years old with renal cell carcinoma. CDR3 nucleotide sequence: TGCGCCAGCAGCCAAGAAGGCGCCTGGGGGAACGAGCAGTACTTC. Translated: CASSQEGAWGNEQYF.